The 11 T cell receptor beta chains reported below all come from one sample, sequenced in a study of T-cell reconstitution after alpha-beta-depleted transplantation in children. TCRbeta library construction was performed incorporating unique molecular identifiers. Using its own MiXCR run on the PCR reads, TCRdb lists one record per CDR3 protein. The repertoire holds a few hundred thousand distinct CDR3 sequences, with 10% to 15% as singletons. The sequencing used PBMCs, mostly from graft donor cells, collected 360 days after TCRalphabeta/CD19-depleted stem cell transplant. The receptors shown here come from a male patient younger than 18 who had a stem cell transplant for acute myeloid leukemia, so the T cells may come from the graft donor.

The V call is TRBV19, the J call TRBJ2-5, with unresolved D. The V end lost 3 bases, the J end lost 5 bases, and 10 bases lay between the germline ends. CDR1 and CDR2 (germline): LNHDA, SQIVND (reference sequence). The CDR3 length is 13 residues. CDR3 DNA: TGTGCCAGTAGTATGAAAATTTTGGAGACCCAGTACTTC. Translation: CASSMKILETQYF.

In its sample, this clonotype was seen many times. The rearrangement joins TRBV5-4 to TRBJ2-5; no reliable D call. There are 14 residues in the CDR3. V lost 0 bases, J lost 2 bases, and 8 bases lay in between. The germline CDR1 and CDR2 sequences are SGHNT and YYREEE (reference sequence). CDR3 amino acids: CASSLEASQETQYF. DNA of the CDR3: TGTGCCAGCAGCTTGGAGGCTTCACAAGAGACCCAGTACTTC.

The table lists this clonotype with many counts. The chain uses TRBV7-2 and TRBJ2-7; D is unresolved. Germline V gene data show CDR1 as SGHTA and CDR2 as FQGNSA. V dropped 2 bases and J dropped 4 bases, with 15 bases sitting between them. This CDR3 contains 15 residues. The DNA for the CDR3 is TGTGCCAGCAGCTTATCGGCAAAGTTGGTTTACGAGCAGTACTTC. Its protein product is CASSLSAKLVYEQYF.

This clonotype came up a few times. The CDR3 sequence: CASSIQSYGYTF. The CDR3 DNA sequence: TGTGCCAGCAGTATCCAGTCCTATGGCTACACCTTC. The chain uses TRBV25-1 and TRBJ1-2, with D uncertain. The germline V gene has CDR1 MGHDK and CDR2 SYGVNS. The V end was cut by 5 bases, the J end by 4 bases, with 8 bases between. This CDR3 contains 12 residues.

The chain combines TRBV24-1 with TRBJ1-1, with unresolved D. CDR3 size: 15 residues. Looked up from germline, CDR1 is KGHDR and CDR2 is SFDVKD. V was cut by 4 bases and J by 4 bases, with 15 bases left in between. CDR3 region: CATSDGDTARTEAFF. The CDR3 DNA reads as TGTGCCACCAGTGACGGGGATACAGCGCGCACTGAAGCTTTCTTT.

This clonotype was detected many times. The chain couples TRBV20-1 to TRBJ1-2, with D possibly TRBD1 on 6 matching bases. Looked up from germline, CDR1 is DFQATT and CDR2 is SNEGSKA (reference sequence). The V gene lost 3 bases and the J gene lost 4 bases, with 15 bases spanning the gap. This CDR3 has 14 amino acids. The CDR3 is CSASLPGAVYGYTF. DNA of the CDR3: TGCAGTGCTAGTCTTCCAGGGGCGGTCTATGGCTACACCTTC.

This clonotype came up a few times. The genes are TRBV12-3 or TRBV12-4 and TRBJ2-1, with 12 positions matching TRBD2. The CDR3 has 18 amino acids. Germline trimming cut 4 bases from V and 2 bases from J; bases unmatched to any gene: 9. The CDR3 protein is CASSSLGLAGVPYNEQFF. Written as DNA, the CDR3 is TGTGCCAGCAGTTCTCTGGGACTAGCGGGTGTCCCCTACAATGAGCAGTTCTTC.

This clonotype came up a few times. CDR3 protein: CATRTSGSDTQYF. The CDR3 DNA sequence: TGTGCCACCCGGACTAGCGGTTCAGATACGCAGTATTTT. V is TRBV10-3 and J is TRBJ2-3; the match to TRBD2 covers 10 bases. The CDR3 is made up of 13 amino acids. CDR1 is ENHRY and CDR2 is SYGVKD in the germline V gene. Unmatched junction bases numbered 5, after V lost 10 bases and J lost 4 bases.

This clonotype was detected ten times or more. The J gene is TRBJ2-7, the V gene TRBV6-2 or TRBV6-3; 8 bases fit TRBD2. This CDR3 contains 15 residues. V was pared by 2 bases and J by 2 bases, with 5 bases of the junction left unmatched. Germline V lookup: CDR1 MNHEY, CDR2 SVGEGT. The CDR3 nucleotides are TGTGCCAGCAGTTACCGACTAGCGCCCACCTACGAGCAGTACTTC. It codes for CASSYRLAPTYEQYF.

Only one count was recorded for this clonotype. As DNA, the CDR3 is TGTGCCAGCAGCGTCCTCCCTAGCGGGATTGAGACCCAGTACTTC. Protein sequence: CASSVLPSGIETQYF. The chain carries TRBV9 and TRBJ2-5; 9 positions match TRBD2. CDR1 and CDR2 (germline): SGDLS, YYNGEE. V trimming: 2 bases; J trimming: 5 bases; junction bases outside the gene matches: 7. This CDR3 spans 15 amino acids.

This clonotype appeared many times. The chain uses TRBV4-3 and TRBJ2-5; 7 bases are a match to TRBD2. Trimming removed 1 base from V and 5 bases from J; junction bases left unmatched: 10. The CDR3 has 16 residues. Germline V gene data show CDR1 as LGHNA and CDR2 as YSLEER. CDR3 sequence: CASSQGGGRAFETQYF. The CDR3 DNA reads TGCGCCAGCAGCCAAGGCGGAGGGAGGGCGTTTGAGACCCAGTACTTC.